These 26 T cell receptor beta chains were all obtained from the same sample, sequenced in a study of identical twins. TCRdb re-called the 5' RACE reads through MiXCR, storing one row per CDR3 protein. The repertoire holds approximately 230,000 distinct CDR3 sequences, with 6.5% as singletons. These records were also assigned to another study, of T cells expressing NK-cell markers.

Sequencing was carried out using CD8+ T cells sorted from blood. Receptors were obtained from a young woman in good health.

The chain has TRBV7-8 and TRBJ1-2; D gene unclear. V was clipped by 8 bases and J by 1 base, with 11 bases between them. In germline, CDR1 is SGHVS, CDR2 FQNEAQ. This CDR3 region has 13 residues. CDR3 coding DNA: TGTGCCAGCCATTCGGACGATAACTATGGCTACACCTTC. It encodes CASHSDDNYGYTF.

The gene calls are TRBV9 and TRBJ2-3; TRBD2 is a possible D gene (7 bases). The CDR3 totals 14 residues. Germline V gives CDR1 SGDLS, CDR2 YYNGEE. V was cut by 0 bases and J by 4 bases, with 9 bases left in between. The CDR3 DNA reads as TGTGCCAGCAGCGTAGGGGAGGGGGCAGATACGCAGTATTTT. Residues: CASSVGEGADTQYF.

This clonotype was found a few times. This chain links TRBV14 with TRBJ2-7; TRBD2 is a possible D gene (6 bases). V dropped 6 bases and J dropped 7 bases, with 16 bases sitting between them. The length of the CDR3 is 13 residues. Germline V CDR1 and CDR2: SGHDN, FVKESK. CDR3 in DNA: TGTGCCAGCAGACGGACGGGGGAAGGGGAGCAGTACTTC. This sequence encodes CASRRTGEGEQYF.

The sample holds many counts of this clonotype. The V gene is TRBV27, the J gene TRBJ2-1, with D perhaps matching TRBD1 or TRBD2 (5 bases each). Trimming shortened V by 2 bases and J by 8 bases, and 10 bases separated the two germline ends. The CDR3 runs 13 residues. The germline CDR1 and CDR2 sequences are MNHEY and SMNVEV (reference sequence). Here the CDR3 reads CASSLGGRDEQFF. In nucleotides, the CDR3 is TGTGCCAGCAGTTTAGGGGGTCGGGATGAGCAGTTCTTC.

The V and J genes are TRBV4-2 and TRBJ1-6, with no clear D. The CDR3 has 15 amino acids. The V gene lost 1 base and the J gene lost 10 bases, with 14 bases spanning the gap. Germline V CDR1 and CDR2: LGHNA, YNFKEQ. In nucleotides, the CDR3 is TGTGCCAGCAGCCAAGTGGAGCCAAGCGCCTCACCCCTCCACTTT. This translates into CASSQVEPSASPLHF.

This clonotype appeared a few times. The gene calls are TRBV3-1 and TRBJ2-7; TRBD2 aligns across 8 bases. The V segment lost 4 bases and the J segment 4 bases; nucleotides outside the gene matches: 15. The germline V gene encodes CDR1 LGHDT and CDR2 YNNKEL (reference sequence). CDR3 size: 17 residues. Here the CDR3 reads CASSPTPGLEPGYEQYF. DNA of the CDR3: TGTGCCAGCAGCCCCACACCGGGACTAGAACCAGGATACGAGCAGTACTTC.

This clonotype came up many times. This chain uses TRBV12-3 or TRBV12-4 with TRBJ1-4; 7 positions match TRBD1. The ends lost 5 bases at V and 10 bases at J; junction bases unmatched: 4. The CDR3 extends over 12 amino acids. CDR3 region: CASSTGDRKLFF. The CDR3 DNA is TGTGCCAGCAGTACCGGGGACAGAAAACTGTTTTTT.

This clonotype was seen only a few times. CDR3 loop: CSVEGPHGDTQYF. Written as DNA, the CDR3 is TGCAGCGTTGAAGGGCCCCACGGGGATACGCAGTATTTT. This chain links TRBV29-1 with TRBJ2-3; D unresolved. The CDR3 is 13 residues long. V lost 1 base and J 6 bases, leaving 11 bases between the germline ends. Germline CDR1 and CDR2: SQVTM and ANQGSEA.

This clonotype was seen more than once but under ten times. The J gene is TRBJ2-7, the V gene TRBV7-9, with 8 bases matching TRBD1. Germline values: CDR1 SEHNR, CDR2 FQNEAQ (reference sequence). The CDR3 is made up of 16 amino acids. V was clipped by 4 bases and J by 0 bases; unmatched bases: 8. The CDR3 region has the DNA TGTGCCAGCAGCTCAACACGAGACAGGGGCTCCTACGAGCAGTACTTC. Protein product: CASSSTRDRGSYEQYF.

This clonotype was detected many times. The chain links TRBV5-1 to TRBJ2-1; no clear D. V lost 4 bases, J lost 4 bases, and 6 bases lay in between. The CDR3 spans 12 residues. Looked up from germline, CDR1 is SGHRS and CDR2 is YFSETQ. For the CDR3, the DNA is TGCGCCAGCAGCCTCCCTTACAATGAGCAGTTCTTC. It is translated as CASSLPYNEQFF.

The genes are TRBV20-1 and TRBJ2-7, with D tentatively TRBD2 (6 bases). The V gene lost 2 bases and the J gene lost 2 bases, with 16 bases spanning the gap. The CDR3 has 15 amino acids. CDR1 and CDR2 from the germline V gene are DFQATT and SNEGSKA (reference sequence). The CDR3 DNA reads TGCAGTGCTAGAACCGGGGCCCGGGGGACCTACGAGCAGTACTTC. It codes for CSARTGARGTYEQYF.

This clonotype was seen at least ten times. The V call is TRBV12-3 or TRBV12-4, the J call TRBJ1-2; D remains unclear. The CDR3 is 14 residues long. V was trimmed by 3 bases and J by 6 bases, leaving 14 bases between them. The DNA for the CDR3 is TGTGCCAGCAGTTTTTTCATGTTCATGGATGGCTACACCTTC. The encoded protein is CASSFFMFMDGYTF.

There are many counts of this clonotype. V and J are TRBV29-1 and TRBJ1-3; 7 bases line up with TRBD1. The CDR3 spans 15 residues. Germline CDR1 reads SQVTM; CDR2 reads ANQGSEA. V lost 6 bases to trimming and J lost 4 bases; unmatched junction nucleotides: 12. CDR3 sequence: CSVSLLGTEGNTIYF. The CDR3 DNA follows: TGCAGCGTCTCGTTATTGGGGACAGAAGGAAACACCATATATTTT. Complete variable domain (other parts from reference TRBV29-1 and TRBJ1-3): SAVISQKPSRDICQRGTSLTIQCQVDSQVTMMFWYRQQPGQSLTLIATANQGSEATYESGFVIDKFPISRPNLTFSTLTVSNMSPEDSSIYLCSVSLLGTEGNTIYFGEGSWLTVV.

The genes are TRBV7-9 and TRBJ2-7; D may be TRBD1 or TRBD2 (5 bases each). V was pared by 4 bases and J by 2 bases, with 18 bases between. The CDR3 spans 16 residues. Germline-derived CDR1 and CDR2 are SEHNR and FQNEAQ (reference sequence). The CDR3 sequence: CASSSHTGTGTYEQYF. The CDR3 coding sequence is TGTGCCAGCAGCTCTCACACCGGGACGGGGACCTACGAGCAGTACTTC.

This clonotype was observed many times. The J gene is TRBJ2-7, the V gene TRBV27; TRBD2 matches at 11 bases. Germline CDR1 and CDR2: MNHEY and SMNVEV (reference sequence). V shed 1 base and J 4 bases; nucleotides not matched to a gene: 3. The CDR3 has 15 residues. This CDR3 reads CASSLFGTSGYEQYF. The DNA for the CDR3 is TGTGCCAGCAGTTTATTCGGGACTAGCGGTTACGAGCAGTACTTC.

The table lists this clonotype with many counts. The rearrangement links TRBV20-1 to TRBJ2-1, with 8 bases identical to TRBD1. Germline V CDR1 and CDR2: DFQATT, SNEGSKA (reference sequence). Losses at the gene ends were 5 bases for V and 7 bases for J; bases not matched to a gene: 10. The CDR3 loop spans 14 amino acids. DNA for the CDR3: TGCAGTGCTTCCCGGCGACAGGGGCAAAATGAGCAGTTCTTC. Translation: CSASRRQGQNEQFF.

This clonotype was seen more than once but under ten times. This chain uses TRBV20-1 with TRBJ2-7; weak D call: TRBD2 (6 bases). V was clipped by 6 bases and J by 6 bases, with 12 bases between them. Germline V gene lookup returns CDR1 DFQATT and CDR2 SNEGSKA (reference sequence). The CDR3 is 11 amino acids. The CDR3 is CSARLVAEQYF. The CDR3 DNA reads as TGCAGTGCAAGACTAGTCGCCGAGCAGTACTTC.

This clonotype was recorded many times. CDR3 loop: CSVEAGGGYTF. In DNA, the CDR3 is TGCAGCGTTGAAGCCGGGGGCGGCTACACCTTC. The V gene is TRBV29-1, the J gene TRBJ1-2; D possibly corresponds to TRBD1 (6 bases). V lost 1 base, J lost 8 bases, and 8 bases lay in between. Germline lookup yields CDR1 SQVTM and CDR2 ANQGSEA. CDR3 length: 11 amino acids.

The rearrangement joins TRBV5-6 to TRBJ2-2, with D hard to call. Germline-derived CDR1 and CDR2 are SGHDT and YYEEEE. CDR3 size: 13 residues. V was pared by 7 bases and J by 4 bases, with 11 bases between. Here the CDR3 DNA reads TGTGCCAGCCTTACACCCGGCACCGGGGAGCTGTTTTTT. Translated: CASLTPGTGELFF.

This clonotype was seen only a few times. This chain's CDR3 is CASSQEGGGGETQYF. In nucleotides, the CDR3 is TGCGCCAGCAGCCAAGAAGGAGGGGGCGGAGAGACCCAGTACTTC. V gene TRBV4-1 combines with J gene TRBJ2-5, with D possibly matching TRBD1 (7 bases). The V gene's germline CDR1 is MGHRA and CDR2 YSYEKL. Trimming left V 0 bases short and J 4 bases short, with 12 bases between. The CDR3 loop spans 15 amino acids.

This clonotype was seen a handful of times. The chain has TRBV12-3 or TRBV12-4 and TRBJ1-2; 7 bases fit TRBD1. The CDR3 covers 15 residues. V dropped 5 bases and J dropped 5; count of bases not matched to a gene: 11. CDR3 DNA: TGTGCCAGCAGTCTAGTCAGGGGGGTTGGGTATGGCTACACCTTC. Its translation: CASSLVRGVGYGYTF.

J is TRBJ2-7 and V is TRBV19; maybe TRBD2 (5 bases). In germline, CDR1 is LNHDA, CDR2 SQIVND (reference sequence). The CDR3 sequence is 14 residues long. V was pared by 3 bases and J by 5 bases, with 14 bases between. The CDR3 sequence is CASSMNPGLHEQYF. DNA of the CDR3: TGTGCCAGTAGTATGAACCCAGGACTCCACGAGCAGTACTTC. The entire variable domain, with the rest obtained from reference TRBV19 and TRBJ2-7, is as follows: DGGITQSPKYLFRKEGQNVTLSCEQNLNHDAMYWYRQDPGQGLRLIYYSQIVNDFQKGDIAEGYSVSREKKESFPLTVTSAQKNPTAFYLCASSMNPGLHEQYFGPGTRLTVT.

This chain joins TRBV5-1 and TRBJ2-4; the D gene could be TRBD1 or TRBD2 (5 bases each). There are 14 residues in the CDR3. V lost 0 bases and J 9 bases, leaving 13 bases between the germline ends. Looked up from germline, CDR1 is SGHRS and CDR2 is YFSETQ. In nucleotides, the CDR3 is TGCGCCAGCAGCTTGGGGCAGGGAGAGCGCATTCAGTACTTC. Protein: CASSLGQGERIQYF.

The table lists this clonotype with many counts. V usage is TRBV7-2 and J usage is TRBJ2-3; TRBD2 is a possible D gene (5 bases). The germline V and J ends were trimmed by 1 base and 2 bases, with 10 bases remaining between them. The CDR3 length is 15 residues. CDR1 SGHTA and CDR2 FQGNSA come from the germline V gene. The CDR3 DNA sequence: TGTGCCAGCAGCTTAGTTGCTAGCTACACAGATACGCAGTATTTT. This gives the protein CASSLVASYTDTQYF.

At least ten counts were recorded for this clonotype. The rearrangement joins TRBV11-2 to TRBJ2-2; D remains unclear. The V and J ends lost 0 bases and 1 base respectively, with 3 bases between them. The germline V gene has CDR1 SGHAT and CDR2 FQNNGV. This CDR3 has 14 amino acids. CDR3 protein: CASSLERNTGELFF. CDR3 DNA: TGTGCCAGCAGCTTAGAGAGGAACACCGGGGAGCTGTTTTTT. Variable domain in full (rest from reference TRBV11-2 and TRBJ2-2): EAGVAQSPRYKIIEKRQSVAFWCNPISGHATLYWYQQILGQGPKLLIQFQNNGVVDDSQLPKDRFSAERLKGVDSTLKIQPAKLEDSAVYLCASSLERNTGELFFGEGSRLTVL.

This clonotype was recorded many times. Germline is not matched at one junction end, which may reflect a read error. The chain combines TRBV4-3 with TRBJ2-5; tentatively, D is TRBD1 or TRBD2 (7 bases each). Germline V gene sequence: CDR1 LGHNA, CDR2 YSLEER. The CDR3 covers 15 residues. CDR3 in DNA: TGCGCCAGCAGCGACGGACTAGGGGGCAAGGAGAGCCAGTACTTC. Encoded protein: CASSDGLGGKESQYF.